This T cell receptor beta chain was documented in a study of cytomegalovirus exposure and HLA in healthy donors. Study observations and caveats: Sequencing likely generated an artifact that appeared as a cluster of highly shared sequence variants. Accounts indicate the classifier identified cytomegalovirus status with strong specificity and sensitivity. Reportedly, fewer N-insertions than the approximately 700-donor mean appeared in an Asian-associated ancestry cluster in a later analysis.

This clone was recorded only once. The antigen remains unidentified. The V gene's germline CDR1 is LGHNA and CDR2 YSLEER. The V end lost 1 base, the J end lost 3 bases, and 13 bases lay between the germline ends. The CDR3 length is 16 residues. It was with 60 Vbeta and 13 Jbeta primers that the PCR ran. The method was immunoSEQ multiplex PCR; TCRdb's version includes in-frame clones alone and lacks a portion of them. The table lists fewer than 200,000 clones, about four fifths of them singletons. The chain recombines TRBV4-3 with TRBJ2-1, with D possibly being TRBD2 (5 bases). The sequenced sample was PBMCs. The sequence came from a man aged 50 to 59 in good health and CMV-seropositive. For the CDR3, the DNA is TGCGCCAGCAGCCAAGTCTCCGGCGGGTTCTACAATGAGCAGTTCTTC. Protein sequence: CASSQVSGGFYNEQFF.